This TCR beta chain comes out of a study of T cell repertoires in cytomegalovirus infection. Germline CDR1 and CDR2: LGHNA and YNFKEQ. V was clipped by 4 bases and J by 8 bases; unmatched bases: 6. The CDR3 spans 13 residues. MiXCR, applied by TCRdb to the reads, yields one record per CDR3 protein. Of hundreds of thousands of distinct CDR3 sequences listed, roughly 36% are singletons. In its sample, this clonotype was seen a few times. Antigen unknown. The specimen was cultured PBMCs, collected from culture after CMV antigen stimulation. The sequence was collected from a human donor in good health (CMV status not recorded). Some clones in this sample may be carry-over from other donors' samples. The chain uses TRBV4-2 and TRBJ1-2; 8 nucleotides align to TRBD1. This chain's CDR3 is CASSPRTGQGYTF. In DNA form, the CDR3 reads TGTGCCAGCAGCCCCCGGACAGGGCAAGGCTACACCTTC.